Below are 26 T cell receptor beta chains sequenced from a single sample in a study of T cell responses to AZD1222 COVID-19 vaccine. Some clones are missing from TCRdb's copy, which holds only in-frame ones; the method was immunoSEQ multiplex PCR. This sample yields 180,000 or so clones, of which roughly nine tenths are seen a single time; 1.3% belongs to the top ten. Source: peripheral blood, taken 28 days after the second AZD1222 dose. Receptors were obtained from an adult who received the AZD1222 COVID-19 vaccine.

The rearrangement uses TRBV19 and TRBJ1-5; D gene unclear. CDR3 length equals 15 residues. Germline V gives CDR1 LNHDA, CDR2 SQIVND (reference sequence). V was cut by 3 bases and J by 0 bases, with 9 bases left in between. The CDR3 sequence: CASSIFGNSNQPQHF. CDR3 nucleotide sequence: TGTGCCAGTAGTATTTTCGGTAATAGCAATCAGCCCCAGCATTTT.

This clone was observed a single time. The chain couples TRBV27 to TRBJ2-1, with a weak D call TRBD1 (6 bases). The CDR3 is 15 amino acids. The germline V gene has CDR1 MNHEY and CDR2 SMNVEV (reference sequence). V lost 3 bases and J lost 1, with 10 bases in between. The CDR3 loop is CASSLGAQSYNEQFF. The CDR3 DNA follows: TGTGCCAGCAGTTTGGGGGCTCAATCCTACAATGAGCAGTTCTTC.

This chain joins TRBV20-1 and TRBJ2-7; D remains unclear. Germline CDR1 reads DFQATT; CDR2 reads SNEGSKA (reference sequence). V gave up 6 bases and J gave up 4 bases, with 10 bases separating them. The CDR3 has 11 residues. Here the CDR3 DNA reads TGCAGTGCCCGCACCACATACGAGCAGTACTTC. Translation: CSARTTYEQYF.

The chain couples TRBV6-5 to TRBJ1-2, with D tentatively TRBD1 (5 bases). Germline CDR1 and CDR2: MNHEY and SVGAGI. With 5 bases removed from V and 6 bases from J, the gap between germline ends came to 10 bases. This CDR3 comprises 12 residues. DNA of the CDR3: TGTGCCAGCAGTCCAGGGTATGATGGCTACACCTTC. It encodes CASSPGYDGYTF.

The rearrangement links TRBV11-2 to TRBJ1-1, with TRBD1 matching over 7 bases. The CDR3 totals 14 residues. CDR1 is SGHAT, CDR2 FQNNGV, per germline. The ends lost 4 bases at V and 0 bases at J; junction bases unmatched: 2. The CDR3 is CASSSDRLNTEAFF. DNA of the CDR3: TGTGCCAGCAGCTCGGACAGGCTGAACACTGAAGCTTTCTTT.

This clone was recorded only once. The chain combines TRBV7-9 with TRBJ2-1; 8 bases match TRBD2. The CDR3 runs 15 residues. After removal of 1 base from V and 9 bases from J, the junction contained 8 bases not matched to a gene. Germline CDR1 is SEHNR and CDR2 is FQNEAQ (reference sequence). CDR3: CASSLVGLAGGEQFF. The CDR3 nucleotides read TGTGCCAGCAGCTTAGTAGGACTAGCTGGGGGTGAGCAGTTCTTC.

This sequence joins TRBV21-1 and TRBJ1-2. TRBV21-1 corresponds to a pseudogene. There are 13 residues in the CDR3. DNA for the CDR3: TGTGCCAGCAGTTCGGGACTCCACGGGGGCTACACCTTC. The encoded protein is CASSSGLHGGYTF.

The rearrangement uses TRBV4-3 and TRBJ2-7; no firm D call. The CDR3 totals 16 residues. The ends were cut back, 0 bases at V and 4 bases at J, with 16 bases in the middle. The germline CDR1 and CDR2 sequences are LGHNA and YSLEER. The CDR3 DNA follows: TGCGCCAGCAGCCAAGATTGGGCTAATCCACCATACGAGCAGTACTTC. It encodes CASSQDWANPPYEQYF.

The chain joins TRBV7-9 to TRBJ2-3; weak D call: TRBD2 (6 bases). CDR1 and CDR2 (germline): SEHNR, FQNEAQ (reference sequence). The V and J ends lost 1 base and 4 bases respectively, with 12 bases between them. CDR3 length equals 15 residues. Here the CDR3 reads CASSLVWGLADTQYF. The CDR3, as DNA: TGTGCCAGCAGCTTAGTTTGGGGACTCGCAGATACGCAGTATTTT.

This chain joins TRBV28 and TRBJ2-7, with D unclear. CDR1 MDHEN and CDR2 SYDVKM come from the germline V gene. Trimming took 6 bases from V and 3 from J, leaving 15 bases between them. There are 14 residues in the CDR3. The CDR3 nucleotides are TGTGCCAGCAGCCTACGGATGGGATACTACGAGCAGTACTTC. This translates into CASSLRMGYYEQYF.

CDR3 nucleotides: TGTGCCAGCACCTACAGGGCAGGGGTGAACACTGAAGCTTTCTTT. Amino acid sequence: CASTYRAGVNTEAFF. V and J are TRBV6-5 and TRBJ1-1; possible D gene TRBD1, 6 bases. Trimming pared 7 bases from V and 0 bases from J, leaving 15 bases between. The CDR3 is made up of 15 amino acids. Germline values: CDR1 MNHEY, CDR2 SVGAGI.

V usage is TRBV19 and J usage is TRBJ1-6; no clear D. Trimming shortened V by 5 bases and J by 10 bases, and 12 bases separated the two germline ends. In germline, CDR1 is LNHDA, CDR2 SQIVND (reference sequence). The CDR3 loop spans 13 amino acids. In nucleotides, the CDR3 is TGTGCCAGTAGTGACGAGGGAGGGTCACCCCTCCACTTT. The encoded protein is CASSDEGGSPLHF.

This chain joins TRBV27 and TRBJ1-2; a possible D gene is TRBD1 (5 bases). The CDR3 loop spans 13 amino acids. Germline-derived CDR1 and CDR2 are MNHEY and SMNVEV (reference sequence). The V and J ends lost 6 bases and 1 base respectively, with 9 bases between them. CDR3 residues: CASRGEYNYGYTF. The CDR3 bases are TGTGCCAGCAGGGGGGAGTATAACTATGGCTACACCTTC.

CDR3 residues: CASSQAGTMGIQYF. Here the CDR3 DNA reads TGTGCCAGTTCGCAAGCGGGGACGATGGGCATTCAGTACTTC. The V and J genes are TRBV19 and TRBJ2-4, with 7 bases lining up with TRBD2. V was clipped by 8 bases and J by 9 bases; unmatched bases: 13. Germline values: CDR1 LNHDA, CDR2 SQIVND (reference sequence). CDR3 size: 14 residues.

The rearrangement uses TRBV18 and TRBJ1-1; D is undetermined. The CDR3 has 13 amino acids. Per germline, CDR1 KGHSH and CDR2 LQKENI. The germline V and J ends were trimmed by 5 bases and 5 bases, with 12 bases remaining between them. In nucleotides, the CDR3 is TGTGCCAGCTCAATAGACGCCGATACTGAAGCTTTCTTT. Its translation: CASSIDADTEAFF.

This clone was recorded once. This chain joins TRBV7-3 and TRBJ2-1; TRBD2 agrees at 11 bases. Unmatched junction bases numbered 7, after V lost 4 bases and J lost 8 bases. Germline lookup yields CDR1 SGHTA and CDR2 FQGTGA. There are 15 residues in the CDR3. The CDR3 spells CASSSTSGSSYEQFF. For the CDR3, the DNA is TGTGCCAGCAGCTCCACTAGCGGGAGCAGCTATGAGCAGTTCTTC.

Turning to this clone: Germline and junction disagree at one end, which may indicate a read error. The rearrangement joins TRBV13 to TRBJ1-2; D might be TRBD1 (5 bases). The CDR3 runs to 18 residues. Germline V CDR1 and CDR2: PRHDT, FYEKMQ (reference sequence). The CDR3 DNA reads TGTGCCAGCAGCTTATTTGTTGTGTTTGAGGGGCTGCCTGCTGGCTCCACCTTC. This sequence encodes CASSLFVVFEGLPAGSTF. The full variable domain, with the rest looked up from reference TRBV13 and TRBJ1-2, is AAGVIQSPRHLIKEKRETATLKCYPIPRHDTVYWYQQGPGQDPQFLISFYEKMQSDKGSIPDRFSAQQFSDYHSELNMSSLELGDSALYFCASSLFVVFEGLPAGSTFGSGTRLTVV.

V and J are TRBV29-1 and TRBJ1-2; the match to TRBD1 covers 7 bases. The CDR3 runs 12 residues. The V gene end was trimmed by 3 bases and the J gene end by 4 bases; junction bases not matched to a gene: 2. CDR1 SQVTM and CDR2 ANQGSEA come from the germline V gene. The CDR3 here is CSVEDRSYGYTF. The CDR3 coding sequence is TGCAGCGTTGAGGACAGGAGCTATGGCTACACCTTC.

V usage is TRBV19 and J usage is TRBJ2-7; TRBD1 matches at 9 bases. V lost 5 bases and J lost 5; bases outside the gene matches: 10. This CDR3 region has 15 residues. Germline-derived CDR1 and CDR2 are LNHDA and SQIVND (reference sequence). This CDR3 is CASSPTQGAMDEQYF. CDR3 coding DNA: TGTGCCAGTAGTCCGACACAGGGGGCGATGGACGAGCAGTACTTC.

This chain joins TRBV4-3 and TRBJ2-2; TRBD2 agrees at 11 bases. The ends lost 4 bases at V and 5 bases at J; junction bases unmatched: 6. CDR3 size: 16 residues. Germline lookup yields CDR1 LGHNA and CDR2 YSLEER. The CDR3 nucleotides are TGCGCCAGCAGCCCCTTAGCGGGAGGGCCAACCGGGGAGCTGTTTTTT. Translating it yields CASSPLAGGPTGELFF.

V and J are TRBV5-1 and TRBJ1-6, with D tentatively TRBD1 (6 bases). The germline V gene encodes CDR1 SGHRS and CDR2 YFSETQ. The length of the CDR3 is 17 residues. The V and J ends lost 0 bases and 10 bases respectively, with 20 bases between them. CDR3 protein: CASSLGLQGRGYSPLHF. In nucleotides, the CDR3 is TGCGCCAGCAGCTTGGGTCTACAGGGTCGGGGCTACTCACCCCTCCACTTT.

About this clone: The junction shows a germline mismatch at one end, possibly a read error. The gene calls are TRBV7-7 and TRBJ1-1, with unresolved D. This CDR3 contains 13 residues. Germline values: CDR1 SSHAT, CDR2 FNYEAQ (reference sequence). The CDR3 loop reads CASSSSTNTEAFF. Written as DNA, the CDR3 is TGTGCTAGCAGCTCAAGCACGAACACTGAAGCTTTCTTT.

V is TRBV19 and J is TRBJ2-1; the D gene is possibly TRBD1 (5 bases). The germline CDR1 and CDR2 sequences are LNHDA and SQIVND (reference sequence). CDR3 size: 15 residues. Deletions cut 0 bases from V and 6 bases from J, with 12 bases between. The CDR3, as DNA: TGTGCCAGTAGTATAGATCGGCAGGGCCGCAATGAGCAGTTCTTC. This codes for CASSIDRQGRNEQFF. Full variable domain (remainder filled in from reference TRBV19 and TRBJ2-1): DGGITQSPKYLFRKEGQNVTLSCEQNLNHDAMYWYRQDPGQGLRLIYYSQIVNDFQKGDIAEGYSVSREKKESFPLTVTSAQKNPTAFYLCASSIDRQGRNEQFFGPGTRLTVL.

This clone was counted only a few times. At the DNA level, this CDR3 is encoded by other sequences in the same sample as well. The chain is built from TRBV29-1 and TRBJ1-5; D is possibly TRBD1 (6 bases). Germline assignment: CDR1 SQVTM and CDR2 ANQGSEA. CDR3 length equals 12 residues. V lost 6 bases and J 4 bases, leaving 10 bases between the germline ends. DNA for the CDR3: TGCAGCGTAGGGGGACGGAATCAGCCCCAGCATTTT. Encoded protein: CSVGGRNQPQHF.

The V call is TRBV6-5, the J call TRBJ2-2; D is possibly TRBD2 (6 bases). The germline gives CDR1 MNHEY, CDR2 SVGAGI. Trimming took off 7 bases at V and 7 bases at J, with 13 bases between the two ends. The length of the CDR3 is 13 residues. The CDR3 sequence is CASIERRGGELFF. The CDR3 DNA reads TGTGCCAGCATCGAGAGGCGGGGCGGGGAGCTGTTTTTT.

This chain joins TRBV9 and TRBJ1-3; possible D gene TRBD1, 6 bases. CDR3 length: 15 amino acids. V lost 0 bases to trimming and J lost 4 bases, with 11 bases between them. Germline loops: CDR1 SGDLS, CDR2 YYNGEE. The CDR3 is CASSVDTGLGNTIYF. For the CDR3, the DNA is TGTGCCAGCAGCGTAGACACAGGGCTCGGAAACACCATATATTTT.